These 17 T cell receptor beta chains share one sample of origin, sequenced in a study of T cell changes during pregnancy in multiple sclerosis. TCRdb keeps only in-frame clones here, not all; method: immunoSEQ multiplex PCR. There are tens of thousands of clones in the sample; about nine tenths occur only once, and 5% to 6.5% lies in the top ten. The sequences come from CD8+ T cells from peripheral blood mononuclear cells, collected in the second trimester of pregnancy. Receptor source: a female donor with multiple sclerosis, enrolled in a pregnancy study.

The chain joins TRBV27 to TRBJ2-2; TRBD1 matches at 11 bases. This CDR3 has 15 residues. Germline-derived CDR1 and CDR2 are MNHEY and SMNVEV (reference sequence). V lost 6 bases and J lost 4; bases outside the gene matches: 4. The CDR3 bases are TGTGCCAGCAGCTGGGGGACAGGGGGCACCGGGGAGCTGTTTTTT. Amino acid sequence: CASSWGTGGTGELFF.

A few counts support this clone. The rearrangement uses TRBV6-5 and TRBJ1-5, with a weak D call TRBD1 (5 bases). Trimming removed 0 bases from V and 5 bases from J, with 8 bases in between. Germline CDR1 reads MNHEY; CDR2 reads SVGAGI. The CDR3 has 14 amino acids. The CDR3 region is CASSYSGGYQPQHF. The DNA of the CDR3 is TGTGCCAGCAGTTACTCGGGGGGGTATCAGCCCCAGCATTTT.

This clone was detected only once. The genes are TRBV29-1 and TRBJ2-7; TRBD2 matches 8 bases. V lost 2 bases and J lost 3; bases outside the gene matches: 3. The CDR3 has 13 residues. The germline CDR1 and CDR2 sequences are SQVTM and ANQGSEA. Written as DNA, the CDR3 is TGCAGCGTTGAACTAGCGGGCGACTACGAGCAGTACTTC. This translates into CSVELAGDYEQYF.

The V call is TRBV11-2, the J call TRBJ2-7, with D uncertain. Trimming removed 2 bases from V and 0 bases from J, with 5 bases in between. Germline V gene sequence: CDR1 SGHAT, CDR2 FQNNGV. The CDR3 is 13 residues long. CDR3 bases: TGTGCCAGCAGCTTATACAGCTCCTACGAGCAGTACTTC. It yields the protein CASSLYSSYEQYF.

In DNA, the CDR3 is TGTGCCAGCAGTTTATCGCGGACCGGGGAGCTGTTTTTT. Translation gives CASSLSRTGELFF. The V and J genes are TRBV27 and TRBJ2-2; D call uncertain. Between the trimmed V and J ends, which lost 0 bases and 5 bases, there was a span of 4 bases. The length of the CDR3 is 13 residues. Germline CDR1 and CDR2: MNHEY and SMNVEV (reference sequence).

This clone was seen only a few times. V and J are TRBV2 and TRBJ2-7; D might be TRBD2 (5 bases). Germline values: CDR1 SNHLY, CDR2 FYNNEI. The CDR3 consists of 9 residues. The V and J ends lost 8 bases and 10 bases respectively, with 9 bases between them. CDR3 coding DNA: TGTGCCAGCGGGGAGTTTCAGTACTTC. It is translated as CASGEFQYF.

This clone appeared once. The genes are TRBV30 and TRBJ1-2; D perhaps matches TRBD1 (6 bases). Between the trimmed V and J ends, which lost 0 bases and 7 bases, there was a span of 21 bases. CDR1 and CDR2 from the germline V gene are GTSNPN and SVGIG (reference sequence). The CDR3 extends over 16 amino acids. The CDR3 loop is CAWSVSWTVVLSGYTF. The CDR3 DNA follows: TGTGCCTGGAGTGTTAGCTGGACAGTAGTTTTGTCTGGCTACACCTTC.

In DNA, the CDR3 is TGTGCCTGGAGTCGACTAGTTAACGAGCAGTACTTC. It translates to CAWSRLVNEQYF. V is TRBV30 and J is TRBJ2-7, with D maybe TRBD2 (6 bases). Germline V lookup: CDR1 GTSNPN, CDR2 SVGIG (reference sequence). CDR3 length: 12 amino acids. Trimming took off 2 bases at V and 5 bases at J, with 10 bases between the two ends.

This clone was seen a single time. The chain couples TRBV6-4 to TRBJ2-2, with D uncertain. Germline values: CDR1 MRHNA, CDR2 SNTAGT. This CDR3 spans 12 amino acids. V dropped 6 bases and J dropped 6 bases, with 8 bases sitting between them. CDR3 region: CASRTAPGELFF. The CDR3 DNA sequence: TGTGCCAGCAGAACAGCCCCCGGGGAGCTGTTTTTT.

The CDR3 protein is CASRALAGNTEAFF. The DNA for the CDR3 is TGCGCCAGCAGGGCCCTGGCAGGGAACACTGAAGCTTTCTTT. The V gene is TRBV5-1, the J gene TRBJ1-1; unclear D gene. V lost 5 bases and J lost 1, with 12 bases in between. CDR3 length equals 14 residues. CDR1 is SGHRS, CDR2 YFSETQ, per germline.

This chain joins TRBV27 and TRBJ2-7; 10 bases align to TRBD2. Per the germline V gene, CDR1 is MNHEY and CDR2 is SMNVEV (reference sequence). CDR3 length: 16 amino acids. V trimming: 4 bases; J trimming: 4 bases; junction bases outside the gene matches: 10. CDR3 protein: CASSSFTSGTSYEQYF. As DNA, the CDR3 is TGTGCCAGCAGTTCTTTCACTAGCGGGACATCTTACGAGCAGTACTTC.

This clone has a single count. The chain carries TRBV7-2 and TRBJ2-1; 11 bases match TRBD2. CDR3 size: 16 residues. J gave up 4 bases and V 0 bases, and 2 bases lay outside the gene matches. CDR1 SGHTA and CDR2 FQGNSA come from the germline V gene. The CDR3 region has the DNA TGTGCCAGCAGCTTAGCGGGGACTAGCGGATACAATGAGCAGTTCTTC. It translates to CASSLAGTSGYNEQFF.

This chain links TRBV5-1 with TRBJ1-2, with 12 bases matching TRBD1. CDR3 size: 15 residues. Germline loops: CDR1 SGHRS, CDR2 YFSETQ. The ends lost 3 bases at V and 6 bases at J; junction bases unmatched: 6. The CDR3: CASSWGQGAPDGYTF. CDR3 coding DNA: TGCGCCAGCAGCTGGGGACAGGGGGCGCCGGATGGCTACACCTTC. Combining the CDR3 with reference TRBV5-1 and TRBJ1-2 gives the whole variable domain KAGVTQTPRYLIKTRGQQVTLSCSPISGHRSVSWYQQTPGQGLQFLFEYFSETQRNKGNFPGRFSGRQFSNSRSEMNVSTLELGDSALYLCASSWGQGAPDGYTFGSGTRLTVV.

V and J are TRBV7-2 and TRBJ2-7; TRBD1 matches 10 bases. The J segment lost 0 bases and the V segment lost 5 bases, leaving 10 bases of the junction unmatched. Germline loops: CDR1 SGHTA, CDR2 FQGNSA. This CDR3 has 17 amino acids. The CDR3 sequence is CASSPRTGGPLSYEQYF. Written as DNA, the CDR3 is TGTGCCAGCAGCCCCCGGACAGGGGGACCCCTCTCCTACGAGCAGTACTTC.

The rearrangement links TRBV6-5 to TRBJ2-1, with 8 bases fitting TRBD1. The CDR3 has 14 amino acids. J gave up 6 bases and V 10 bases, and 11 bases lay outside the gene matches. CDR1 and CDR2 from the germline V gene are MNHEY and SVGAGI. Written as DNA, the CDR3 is TGTGCCACATCGGCTGGACAGGGCCCCAATGAGCAGTTCTTC. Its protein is CATSAGQGPNEQFF.

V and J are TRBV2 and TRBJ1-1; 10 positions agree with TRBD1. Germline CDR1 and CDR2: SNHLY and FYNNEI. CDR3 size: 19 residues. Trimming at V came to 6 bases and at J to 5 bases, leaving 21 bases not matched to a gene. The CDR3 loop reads CASRLIVTGTGAEVTEAFF. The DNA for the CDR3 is TGTGCCAGCAGACTTATCGTAACCGGGACAGGGGCGGAGGTGACTGAAGCTTTCTTT.

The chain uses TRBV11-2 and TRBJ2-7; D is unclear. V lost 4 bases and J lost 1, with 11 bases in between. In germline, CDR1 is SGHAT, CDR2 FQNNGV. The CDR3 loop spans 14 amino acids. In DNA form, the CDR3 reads TGTGCCAGCAGCTCTCCCGGGTGGTCCTACGAGCAGTACTTC. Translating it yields CASSSPGWSYEQYF.